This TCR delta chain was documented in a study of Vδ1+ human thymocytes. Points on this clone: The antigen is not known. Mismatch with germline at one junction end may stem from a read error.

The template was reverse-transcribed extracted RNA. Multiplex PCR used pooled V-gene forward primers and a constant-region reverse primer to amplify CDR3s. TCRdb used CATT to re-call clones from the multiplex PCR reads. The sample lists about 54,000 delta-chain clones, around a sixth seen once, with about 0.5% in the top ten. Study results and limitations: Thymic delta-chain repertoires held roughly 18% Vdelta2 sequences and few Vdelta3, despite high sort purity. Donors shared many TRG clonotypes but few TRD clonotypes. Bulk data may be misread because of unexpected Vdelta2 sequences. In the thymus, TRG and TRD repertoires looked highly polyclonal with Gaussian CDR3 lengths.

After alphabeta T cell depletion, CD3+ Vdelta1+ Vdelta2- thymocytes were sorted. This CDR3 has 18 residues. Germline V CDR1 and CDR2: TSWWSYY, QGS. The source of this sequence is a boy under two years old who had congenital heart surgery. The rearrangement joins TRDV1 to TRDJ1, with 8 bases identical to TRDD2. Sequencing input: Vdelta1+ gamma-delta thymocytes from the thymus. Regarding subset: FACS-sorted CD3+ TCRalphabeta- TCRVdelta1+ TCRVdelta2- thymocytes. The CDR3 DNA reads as TGTGCTCTTGGTTACGCCTTCCTAAGGACTGGGCACACTGATAAACTCATCTTT. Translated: CALGYAFLRTGHTDKLIF.